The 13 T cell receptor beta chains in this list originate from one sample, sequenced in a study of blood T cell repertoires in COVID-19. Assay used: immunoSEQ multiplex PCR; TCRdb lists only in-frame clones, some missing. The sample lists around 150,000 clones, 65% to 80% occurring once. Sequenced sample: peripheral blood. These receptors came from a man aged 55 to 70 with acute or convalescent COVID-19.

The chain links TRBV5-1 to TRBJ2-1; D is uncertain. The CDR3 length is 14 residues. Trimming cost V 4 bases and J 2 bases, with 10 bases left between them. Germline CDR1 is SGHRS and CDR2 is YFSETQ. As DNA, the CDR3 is TGCGCCAGCAGCGCGGTGGCGACCTACAATGAGCAGTTCTTC. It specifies CASSAVATYNEQFF.

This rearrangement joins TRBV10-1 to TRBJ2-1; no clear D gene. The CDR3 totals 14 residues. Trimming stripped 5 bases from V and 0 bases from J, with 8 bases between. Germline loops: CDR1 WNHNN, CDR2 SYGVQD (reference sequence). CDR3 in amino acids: CASSRQDSYNEQFF. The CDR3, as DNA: TGCGCCAGCAGTCGGCAGGACTCCTACAATGAGCAGTTCTTC.

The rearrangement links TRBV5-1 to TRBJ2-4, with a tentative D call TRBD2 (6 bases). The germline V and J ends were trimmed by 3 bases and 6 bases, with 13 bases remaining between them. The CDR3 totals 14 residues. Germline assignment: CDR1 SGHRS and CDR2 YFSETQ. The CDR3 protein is CASSWTTEGNIQYF. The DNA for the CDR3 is TGCGCCAGCAGCTGGACAACGGAGGGAAACATTCAGTACTTC.

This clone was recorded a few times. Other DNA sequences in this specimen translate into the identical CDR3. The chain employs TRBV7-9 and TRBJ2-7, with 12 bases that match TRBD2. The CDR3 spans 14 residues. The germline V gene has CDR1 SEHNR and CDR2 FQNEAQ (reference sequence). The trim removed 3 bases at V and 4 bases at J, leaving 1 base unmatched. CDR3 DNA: TGTGCCAGCAGCTTTCTAGCGGGAGGGTACGAGCAGTACTTC. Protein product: CASSFLAGGYEQYF. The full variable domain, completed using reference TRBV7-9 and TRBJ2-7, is DTGVSQNPRHKITKRGQNVTFRCDPISEHNRLYWYRQTLGQGPEFLTYFQNEAQLEKSRLLSDRFSAERPKGSFSTLEIQRTEQGDSAMYLCASSFLAGGYEQYFGPGTRLTVT.

The CDR3, as DNA: TGCGCCAGCAGCTTTGGGGGGACTGCCAAAAACATTCAGTACTTC. Protein sequence: CASSFGGTAKNIQYF. The chain carries TRBV5-1 and TRBJ2-4; a possible D gene is TRBD2 (6 bases). Germline CDR1 is SGHRS and CDR2 is YFSETQ. The CDR3 loop spans 15 amino acids. V lost 2 bases, J lost 1 base, and 10 bases lay in between.

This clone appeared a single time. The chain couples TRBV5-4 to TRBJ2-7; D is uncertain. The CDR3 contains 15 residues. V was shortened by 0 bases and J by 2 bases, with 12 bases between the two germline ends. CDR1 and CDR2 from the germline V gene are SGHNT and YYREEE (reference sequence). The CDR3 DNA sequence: TGTGCCAGCAGCTTGGGGCCCGAAGCGACCTACGAGCAGTACTTC. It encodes CASSLGPEATYEQYF.

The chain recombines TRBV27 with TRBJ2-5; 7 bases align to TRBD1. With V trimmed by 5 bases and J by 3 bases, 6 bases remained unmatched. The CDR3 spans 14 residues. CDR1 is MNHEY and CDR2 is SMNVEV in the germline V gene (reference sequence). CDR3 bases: TGTGCCAGCAGTCCGCTAGGGACAGAAGAGACCCAGTACTTC. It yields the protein CASSPLGTEETQYF.

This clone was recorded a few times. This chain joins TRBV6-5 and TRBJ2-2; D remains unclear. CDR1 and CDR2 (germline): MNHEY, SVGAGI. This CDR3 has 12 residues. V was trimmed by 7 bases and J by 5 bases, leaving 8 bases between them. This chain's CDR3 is CASIKETGELFF. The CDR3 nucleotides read TGTGCCAGCATCAAGGAGACCGGGGAGCTGTTTTTT.

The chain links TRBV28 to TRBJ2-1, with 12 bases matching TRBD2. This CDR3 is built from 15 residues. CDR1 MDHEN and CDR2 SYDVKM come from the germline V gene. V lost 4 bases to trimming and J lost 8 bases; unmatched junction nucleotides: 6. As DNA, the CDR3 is TGTGCCAGCAGTTCGGCTAGCGGGAGGGTGGATGAGCAGTTCTTC. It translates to CASSSASGRVDEQFF. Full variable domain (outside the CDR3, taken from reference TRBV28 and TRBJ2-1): DVKVTQSSRYLVKRTGEKVFLECVQDMDHENMFWYRQDPGLGLRLIYFSYDVKMKEKGDIPEGYSVSREKKERFSLILESASTNQTSMYLCASSSASGRVDEQFFGPGTRLTVL.

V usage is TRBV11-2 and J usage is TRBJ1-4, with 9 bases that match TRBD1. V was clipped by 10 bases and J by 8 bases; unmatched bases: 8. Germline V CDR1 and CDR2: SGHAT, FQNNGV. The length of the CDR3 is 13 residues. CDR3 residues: CATRGQGDEKLFF. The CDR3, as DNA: TGTGCCACCCGGGGACAGGGAGACGAAAAACTGTTTTTT.

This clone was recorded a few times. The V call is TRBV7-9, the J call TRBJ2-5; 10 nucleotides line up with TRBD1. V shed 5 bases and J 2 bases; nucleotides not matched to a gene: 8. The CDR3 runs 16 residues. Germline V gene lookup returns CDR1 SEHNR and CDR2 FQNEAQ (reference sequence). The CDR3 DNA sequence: TGTGCCAGCAGCATCTCGGGACAGGGGACACAAGAGACCCAGTACTTC. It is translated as CASSISGQGTQETQYF.

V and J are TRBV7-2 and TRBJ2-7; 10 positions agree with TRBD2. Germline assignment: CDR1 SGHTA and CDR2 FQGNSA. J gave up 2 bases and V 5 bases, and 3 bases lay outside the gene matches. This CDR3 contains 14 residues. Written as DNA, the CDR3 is TGTGCCAGCAGCCCTAGCGGGGGACCCTACGAGCAGTACTTC. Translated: CASSPSGGPYEQYF.

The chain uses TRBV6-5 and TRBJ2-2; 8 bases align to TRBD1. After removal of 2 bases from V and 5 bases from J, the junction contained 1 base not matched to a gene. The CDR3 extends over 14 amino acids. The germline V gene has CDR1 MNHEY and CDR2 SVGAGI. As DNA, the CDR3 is TGTGCCAGCAGTTACACAGGGGGAACCGGGGAGCTGTTTTTT. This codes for CASSYTGGTGELFF.